This T cell receptor (beta chain) emerged from a study of blood T cells in healthy people across ages. Notes on the study in general: Changes seen in expanded clonotypes were possibly confounded by donor CMV status left unknown.

Alongside a J-beta primer mix, a sample-barcoded 5' primer served in a second PCR lasting about 7 to 12 cycles. TCRdb redid the calling of the 5' RACE reads with MiXCR, one entry per CDR3 protein. The repertoire holds hundreds of thousands of distinct CDR3 sequences, roughly 32% seen once, with approximately 15% in the top ten. This clonotype appeared a few times. Its antigen is unknown. The CDR3 sequence is 13 residues long. Deletions cut 5 bases from V and 1 base from J, with 12 bases between. Germline V gene lookup returns CDR1 DFQATT and CDR2 SNEGSKA (reference sequence). Sequenced input: blood. V is TRBV20-1 and J is TRBJ2-7; a weak D match, TRBD1 (6 bases). The TCR was taken from an elderly woman in good health. The CDR3 sequence: CSAAGTLSYEQYF. For the CDR3, the DNA is TGCAGTGCTGCCGGGACACTTTCCTACGAGCAGTACTTC.